This T cell receptor (beta chain) was obtained from a study of long-term antiretroviral therapy in people with HIV. Regarding the study as a whole: Relative to transplant donor controls, diversity remained lower despite increasing after ART. Control repertoires displayed wider CDR3 length ranges than the HIV repertoires.

A v3.0 immunoSEQ assay was performed at survey level. Sequencing was performed with immunoSEQ multiplex PCR; in TCRdb, only in-frame clones are kept and a portion is missing. The data hold 7,800 or so clones, with roughly 82% observed a single time. Treatment for every participant with HIV took place in the United States. Cryopreserved PBMC samples of roughly 1-10 million cells were used for DNA extraction. The length of the CDR3 is 16 residues. After removal of 4 bases from V and 0 bases from J, the junction contained 7 bases not matched to a gene. The germline CDR1 and CDR2 sequences are MNHNS and SASEGT. On this clone: Its matching antigen is unknown.

The chain links TRBV6-1 to TRBJ1-1; 8 bases line up with TRBD1. The sequence was obtained from a man in his forties with HIV. This specimen consisted of unsorted PBMCs, obtained 0.1 years after starting antiretroviral therapy. This chain's CDR3 is CASSAHRGAVNTEAFF. The DNA of the CDR3 is TGTGCCAGCAGTGCTCACAGGGGGGCGGTGAACACTGAAGCTTTCTTT.